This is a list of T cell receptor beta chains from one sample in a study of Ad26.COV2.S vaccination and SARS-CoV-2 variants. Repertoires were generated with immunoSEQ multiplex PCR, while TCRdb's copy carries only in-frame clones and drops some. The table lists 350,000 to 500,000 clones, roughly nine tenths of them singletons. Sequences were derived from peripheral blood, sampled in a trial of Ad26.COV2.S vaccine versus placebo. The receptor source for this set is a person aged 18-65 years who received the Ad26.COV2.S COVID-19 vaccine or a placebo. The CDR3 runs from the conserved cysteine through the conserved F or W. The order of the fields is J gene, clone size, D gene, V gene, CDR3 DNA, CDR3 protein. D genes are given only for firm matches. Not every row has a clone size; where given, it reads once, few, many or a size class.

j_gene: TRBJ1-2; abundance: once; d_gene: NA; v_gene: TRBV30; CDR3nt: TGTGCCTGGAATCGGATACAGGGTTCCCCCACCTTC; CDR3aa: CAWNRIQGSPTF
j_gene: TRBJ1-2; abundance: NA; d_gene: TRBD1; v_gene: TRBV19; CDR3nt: TGTGCCACCTCGAGCAGACAGGGCTTCTATGGCTACACCTTC; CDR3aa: CATSSRQGFYGYTF
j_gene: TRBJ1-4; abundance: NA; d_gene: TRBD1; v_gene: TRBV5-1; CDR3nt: TGCGCCAGCAGCCTGGACAGGCTGGAGGAAAAACTGTTTTTT; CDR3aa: CASSLDRLEEKLFF
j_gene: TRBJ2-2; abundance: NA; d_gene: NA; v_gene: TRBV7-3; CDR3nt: TGTGCCAGCAGCTTATCTTCACGGAACACCGGGGAGCTGTTTTTT; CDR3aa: CASSLSSRNTGELFF
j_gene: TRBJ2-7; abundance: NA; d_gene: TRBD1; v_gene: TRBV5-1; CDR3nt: TGCGCCAGCAGCCCCCCACAGGGGTGGGACGAGCAGTACTTC; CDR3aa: CASSPPQGWDEQYF
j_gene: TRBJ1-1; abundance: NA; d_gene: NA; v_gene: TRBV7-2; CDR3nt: TGTGCCAGCAGCGCACCCGGTGGTTTCGGGTGGGCTGAAGCTTTCTTT; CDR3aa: CASSAPGGFGWAEAFF
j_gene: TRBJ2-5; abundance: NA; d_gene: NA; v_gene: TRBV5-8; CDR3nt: TGTGCCAGCCTAAGGGGGAGACGAGAGACCCAGTACTTC; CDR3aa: CASLRGRRETQYF
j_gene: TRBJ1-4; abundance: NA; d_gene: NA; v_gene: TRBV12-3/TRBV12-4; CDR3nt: TGTGCCAGCAGTTTTGGACATAATGAAAAACTGTTTTTT; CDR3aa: CASSFGHNEKLFF
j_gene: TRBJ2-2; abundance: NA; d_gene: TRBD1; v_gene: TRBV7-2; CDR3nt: TGTGCCAGCAGCCACCCGGGACAGGGGAGCACCGGGGAGCTGTTTTTT; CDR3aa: CASSHPGQGSTGELFF
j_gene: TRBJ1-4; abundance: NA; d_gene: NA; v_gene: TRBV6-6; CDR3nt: TGTGCCAGCAGTTACGGGCAGGGGTGGGAAAAACTGTTTTTT; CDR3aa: CASSYGQGWEKLFF
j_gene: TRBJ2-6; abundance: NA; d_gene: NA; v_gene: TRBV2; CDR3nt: TGTGCCAGCAGTATAGCACCCTCTGGGGCCAACGTCCTGACTTTC; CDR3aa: CASSIAPSGANVLTF
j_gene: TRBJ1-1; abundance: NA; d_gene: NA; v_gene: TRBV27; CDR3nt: TGTGCCAGCAGTCCAACCTCCGCACAGGGTAATACTGAAGCTTTCTTT; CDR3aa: CASSPTSAQGNTEAFF
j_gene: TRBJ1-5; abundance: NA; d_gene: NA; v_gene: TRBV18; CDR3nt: TGTGCCAGCTCACCCGACACTAATCAGCCCCAGCATTTT; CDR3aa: CASSPDTNQPQHF
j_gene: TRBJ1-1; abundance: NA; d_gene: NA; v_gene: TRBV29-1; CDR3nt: TGCAGCGCCGTCCCCACACAACACCTGAACACTGAAGCTTTCTTT; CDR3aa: CSAVPTQHLNTEAFF
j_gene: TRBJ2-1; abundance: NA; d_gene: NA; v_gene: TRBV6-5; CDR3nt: TGTGCCAGTCTCAGGTATCCCAGGGATGAGCAGTTCTTC; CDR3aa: CASLRYPRDEQFF
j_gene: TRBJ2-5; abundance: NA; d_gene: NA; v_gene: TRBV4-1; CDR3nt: TGCGCCAGCAGCCAAGTACTCCAGGAGACCCAGTACTTC; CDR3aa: CASSQVLQETQYF
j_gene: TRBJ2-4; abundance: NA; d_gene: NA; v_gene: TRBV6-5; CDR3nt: TGTGCCAGCAGACTAGGGAGAGAAAACATTCAGTACTTC; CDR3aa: CASRLGRENIQYF
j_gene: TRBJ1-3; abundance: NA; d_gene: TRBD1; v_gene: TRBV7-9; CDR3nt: TGTGCCAGCAGCTTACCCAGGGGGAGCTCTGGAAACACCATATATTTT; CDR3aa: CASSLPRGSSGNTIYF